Presented here are 28 T cell receptor beta chains from one specimen sequenced in a study of T cell repertoires in cytomegalovirus infection (dated by TCRdb to between 2018 and 2021). Taken with the paper, the label for treatment or condition translates to: in vitro stimulation with specific CMV peptide epitopes to enrich CMV-specific T cells. These TCRs are of unknown antigen specificity. The instrument was an Illumina HiSeq 1500. The public sequencing data were trimmed at Q25 with fastp and processed into clonotypes with MiXCR by TCRdb, which kept only in-frame beta chains. Under each unique CDR3 protein, matching rows form one entry showing the most common genes and DNA. Recorded for this sample are about 920,000 distinct CDR3 sequences; roughly 30% of them occurred a single time. The top ten clonotypes cover more than 12% of the sample. Sample: cultured CD8+ T cells from PBMCs, taken from culture after CMV antigen stimulation. These receptors were collected from a human donor in good health (CMV status not recorded). Some clones in this sample may be carry-over from other donors' samples.

This clonotype was observed a few times. The rearrangement links TRBV7-8 to TRBJ1-1; D is unresolved. This CDR3 spans 14 amino acids. Germline V gene sequence: CDR1 SGHVS, CDR2 FQNEAQ. The V end lost 5 bases, the J end lost 2 bases, and 12 bases lay between the germline ends. CDR3 nucleotides: TGTGCCAGCAGCCCATCTGAAGTAAACACTGAAGCTTTCTTT. This gives the protein CASSPSEVNTEAFF.

This chain joins TRBV11-2 and TRBJ2-5, with a tentative D call TRBD2 (6 bases). The V gene's germline CDR1 is SGHAT and CDR2 FQNNGV. The V gene lost 4 bases and the J gene lost 5 bases, with 11 bases spanning the gap. CDR3 length equals 13 residues. The CDR3 DNA reads as TGTGCCAGCAGCTCGCGGGGTTGGGAGACCCAGTACTTC. Its translation: CASSSRGWETQYF. Looking up the rest from reference TRBV11-2 and TRBJ2-5 gives the full variable domain: EAGVAQSPRYKIIEKRQSVAFWCNPISGHATLYWYQQILGQGPKLLIQFQNNGVVDDSQLPKDRFSAERLKGVDSTLKIQPAKLEDSAVYLCASSSRGWETQYFGPGTRLLVL.

The chain employs TRBV7-9 and TRBJ1-2; 7 nucleotides agree with TRBD1. CDR1 is SEHNR and CDR2 is FQNEAQ in the germline V gene (reference sequence). The CDR3 totals 13 residues. After removal of 5 bases from V and 6 bases from J, the junction contained 6 bases not matched to a gene. CDR3 coding DNA: TGTGCCAGCAGCGCCGACAGGGTGGATGGCTACACCTTC. As protein: CASSADRVDGYTF. Looking up the rest from reference TRBV7-9 and TRBJ1-2 gives the full variable domain: DTGVSQNPRHKITKRGQNVTFRCDPISEHNRLYWYRQTLGQGPEFLTYFQNEAQLEKSRLLSDRFSAERPKGSFSTLEIQRTEQGDSAMYLCASSADRVDGYTFGSGTRLTVV.

This clonotype was observed a few times. The CDR3 spells CASSVDRPTYEQYV. The CDR3 DNA reads TGTGCCAGCAGCGTGGACAGGCCCACCTACGAGCAGTACGTC. The genes are TRBV5-6 and TRBJ2-7; 7 bases are shared with TRBD1. The germline V gene has CDR1 SGHDT and CDR2 YYEEEE. V trimming: 4 bases; J trimming: 2 bases; junction bases outside the gene matches: 6. The CDR3 consists of 14 residues.

The sample holds a few counts of this clonotype. The chain is built from TRBV7-6 and TRBJ2-7; TRBD2 is a possible D gene (6 bases). The V and J ends lost 5 bases and 1 base respectively, with 12 bases between them. CDR3 length: 14 residues. Germline V gene lookup returns CDR1 SGHVS and CDR2 FNYEAQ. CDR3 bases: TGTGCCAGCAGCGCTAGGACTAAATCCTACGAGCAGTACTTC. Translation: CASSARTKSYEQYF.

The gene calls are TRBV5-5 and TRBJ1-1, with unresolved D. The CDR3 length is 16 residues. V was cut by 3 bases and J by 0 bases, with 15 bases left in between. CDR1 and CDR2 from the germline V gene are SGHKS and YYEKEE (reference sequence). The CDR3 here is CASSYLFRNMNTEAFF. The CDR3 DNA sequence: TGTGCCAGCAGCTACCTTTTTAGGAACATGAACACTGAAGCTTTCTTT.

The chain couples TRBV7-8 to TRBJ1-5; D gene uncertain. The ends were cut back, 1 base at V and 9 bases at J, with 10 bases in the middle. CDR1 is SGHVS and CDR2 is FQNEAQ in the germline V gene. There are 13 residues in the CDR3. This CDR3 reads CASSLVRIRPQHF. The CDR3 DNA is TGTGCCAGCAGCTTAGTCCGGATCCGGCCCCAGCATTTT.

This rearrangement joins TRBV7-4 to TRBJ1-4, with D unclear. V dropped 5 bases and J dropped 5 bases, with 12 bases sitting between them. The CDR3 covers 14 residues. Germline CDR1 is SGHVT and CDR2 is SQSDAQ. The CDR3 loop reads CASSGGRRNEKLFF. The CDR3 nucleotides read TGTGCCAGCAGCGGCGGGCGGAGAAATGAAAAACTGTTTTTT. The full variable domain, in which reference TRBV7-4 and TRBJ1-4 provide the parts outside the CDR3, is GAGVSQSPRYKVAKRGRDVALRCDSISGHVTLYWYRQTLGQGSEVLTYSQSDAQRDKSGRPSGRFSAERPERSVSTLKIQRTEQGDSAVYLCASSGGRRNEKLFFGSGTQLSVL.

V is TRBV11-1 and J is TRBJ2-4; 8 nucleotides match TRBD1. The ends lost 4 bases at V and 8 bases at J; junction bases unmatched: 10. The CDR3 loop spans 15 amino acids. Looked up from germline, CDR1 is SGHAT and CDR2 is FQDESV (reference sequence). The CDR3: CASSSHRGANDIQYF. The CDR3 DNA is TGTGCCAGCAGCTCGCACAGGGGGGCGAATGACATTCAGTACTTC.

The CDR3 DNA sequence: TGTGCCAGCAGCTTACGAATCCGAGACAGCTCTAGGAATGAGCAGTTCTTC. Its protein is CASSLRIRDSSRNEQFF. The rearrangement links TRBV7-6 to TRBJ2-1; tentative D call: TRBD1 (5 bases). The V gene lost 2 bases and the J gene lost 7 bases, with 21 bases spanning the gap. This CDR3 is built from 17 residues. Germline V gene lookup returns CDR1 SGHVS and CDR2 FNYEAQ.

A few counts support this clonotype. The V call is TRBV7-2, the J call TRBJ2-3; 9 bases line up with TRBD2. CDR1 is SGHTA, CDR2 FQGNSA, per germline. After removal of 2 bases from V and 2 bases from J, the junction contained 11 bases not matched to a gene. There are 18 residues in the CDR3. The CDR3 sequence is CASSLSGGLAVITDTQYF. In DNA, the CDR3 is TGTGCCAGCAGCTTAAGTGGGGGACTAGCTGTTATCACAGATACGCAGTATTTT.

This clonotype turned up a few times. The chain employs TRBV12-3 or TRBV12-4 and TRBJ2-3; no definite D call. The CDR3 is 18 amino acids. V lost 7 bases, J lost 1 base, and 24 bases lay in between. CDR3 nucleotides: TGTGCCAGCACCTTAGACACGTTTACGATCGCACGCACAGATACGCAGTATTTT. This encodes CASTLDTFTIARTDTQYF.

CDR3 in DNA: TGTGCCACCAGTGATTGGGGACAGGGGATGGTAGAGACCCAGTACTTC. Encoded protein: CATSDWGQGMVETQYF. This chain joins TRBV24-1 and TRBJ2-5; 10 bases line up with TRBD1. The CDR3 totals 16 residues. From germline, CDR1 is KGHDR and CDR2 SFDVKD. Germline trimming cut 2 bases from V and 4 bases from J; bases unmatched to any gene: 6.

This clonotype was counted only a few times. The chain has TRBV7-7 and TRBJ2-1; TRBD2 matches 11 bases. The germline gives CDR1 SSHAT, CDR2 FNYEAQ (reference sequence). CDR3 length equals 11 residues. Here the CDR3 DNA reads TGTGCTAGCGGGGGGGTCGATGAGCAGTTCTTC. It translates to CASGGVDEQFF.

The gene calls are TRBV7-9 and TRBJ2-7; D remains ambiguous. This CDR3 is built from 12 residues. Germline loops: CDR1 SEHNR, CDR2 FQNEAQ (reference sequence). CDR3 protein: CASSLSSRVTHV. The CDR3 DNA follows: TGTGCCAGCAGCCTAAGCAGTAGGGTAACGCACGTC.

The chain couples TRBV7-4 to TRBJ2-1; 8 bases fit TRBD1. The CDR3 extends over 15 amino acids. Unmatched junction bases numbered 9, after V lost 6 bases and J lost 5 bases. Germline V gene lookup returns CDR1 SGHVT and CDR2 SQSDAQ. The CDR3 DNA is TGTGCCAGCAGATATCAGGGGGCGCGCAACAATGAGCAGTTCTTC. The encoded protein is CASRYQGARNNEQFF.

The rearrangement joins TRBV10-1 to TRBJ2-2; D is undetermined. The germline V and J ends were trimmed by 0 bases and 8 bases, with 7 bases remaining between them. From germline, CDR1 is WNHNN and CDR2 SYGVQD (reference sequence). The CDR3 is made up of 13 amino acids. The CDR3 here is CASSESMVGELFF. The CDR3 DNA is TGCGCCAGCAGTGAGTCGATGGTGGGGGAGCTGTTTTTT.

V is TRBV7-8 and J is TRBJ1-4; a possible D gene is TRBD1 (5 bases). Trimming removed 5 bases from V and 4 bases from J, with 23 bases in between. Germline V gives CDR1 SGHVS, CDR2 FQNEAQ. The CDR3 runs to 18 residues. CDR3 loop: CASSRWKRGGGLNEKLFF. The CDR3 region has the DNA TGTGCCAGCAGCCGCTGGAAACGCGGCGGGGGTCTTAATGAAAAACTGTTTTTT.

This rearrangement joins TRBV6-5 to TRBJ1-1; TRBD1 is a possible D gene (6 bases). Germline V gene lookup returns CDR1 MNHEY and CDR2 SVGAGI. This CDR3 contains 14 residues. V dropped 4 bases and J dropped 3 bases, with 12 bases sitting between them. CDR3 in DNA: TGTGCCAGCAGTTCGGACGGGGGCCACACTGAAGCTTTCTTT. This sequence encodes CASSSDGGHTEAFF.

V gene TRBV6-2 or TRBV6-3 combines with J gene TRBJ2-1; no clear D gene. V lost 2 bases and J 7 bases, leaving 9 bases between the germline ends. This CDR3 has 13 residues. CDR1 and CDR2 from the germline V gene are MNHEY and SVGEGT. CDR3 in DNA: TGTGCCAGCAGTTACCTGACGCCTAATGAGCAGTTCTTC. Protein sequence: CASSYLTPNEQFF.

The rearrangement uses TRBV4-2 and TRBJ1-5; 8 nucleotides match TRBD1. This CDR3 region has 15 residues. Germline V lookup: CDR1 LGHNA, CDR2 YNFKEQ. J was trimmed by 3 bases and V by 5 bases; bases with no gene match: 6. CDR3 DNA: TGTGCCAGCAGCTCATGGACAGGGAACAATCAGCCCCAGCATTTT. This sequence encodes CASSSWTGNNQPQHF.

This clonotype occurred a few times. The rearrangement joins TRBV4-1 to TRBJ1-1, with D possibly being TRBD1 (5 bases). CDR1 is MGHRA and CDR2 is YSYEKL in the germline V gene. The CDR3 spans 11 residues. V dropped 3 bases and J dropped 8 bases, with 7 bases sitting between them. CDR3 nucleotides: TGCGCCAGCAGCCAGCCAGGGGAAGCTTTCTTT. Translation: CASSQPGEAFF.

The chain employs TRBV6-1 and TRBJ2-7; 7 bases match TRBD1. In germline, CDR1 is MNHNS, CDR2 SASEGT. This CDR3 spans 14 amino acids. V was clipped by 4 bases and J by 4 bases; unmatched bases: 7. CDR3 sequence reads: CASSALGQAYEQYF. The CDR3, as DNA: TGTGCCAGCAGTGCACTTGGACAGGCTTACGAGCAGTACTTC.

V is TRBV9 and J is TRBJ1-2; 10 nucleotides agree with TRBD1. The V gene's germline CDR1 is SGDLS and CDR2 YYNGEE. Losses at the gene ends were 0 bases for V and 7 bases for J; bases not matched to a gene: 6. This CDR3 is 15 amino acids long. DNA for the CDR3: TGTGCCAGCAGCGTAGAGGTGACAGGGGGCTCTGGCTACACCTTC. It yields the protein CASSVEVTGGSGYTF.

The CDR3 DNA reads TGTGCCAGCAGTTCAGTCCCCCCTGGACTAGCGGGGGGGCCGGCCTACAATGAGCAGTTCTTC. It translates to CASSSVPPGLAGGPAYNEQFF. V gene TRBV27 combines with J gene TRBJ2-1; TRBD2 matches at 15 bases. The CDR3 spans 21 residues. The V gene end was trimmed by 4 bases and the J gene end by 2 bases; junction bases not matched to a gene: 15. Germline V CDR1 and CDR2: MNHEY, SMNVEV (reference sequence).

This clonotype has more than one count but fewer than ten. The rearrangement joins TRBV6-2 or TRBV6-3 to TRBJ2-2; unclear D gene. The CDR3 length is 15 residues. Between the trimmed V and J ends, which lost 5 bases and 5 bases, there was a span of 15 bases. Germline V gives CDR1 MNHEY, CDR2 SVGEGT. CDR3 amino acids: CASSAVTLGTGELFF. CDR3 DNA sequence: TGTGCCAGCAGTGCTGTTACATTGGGGACCGGGGAGCTGTTTTTT.

The CDR3 region is CASSPPGTPPAQYF. The CDR3 coding sequence is TGTGCCAGCTCACCACCAGGAACCCCACCAGCGCAGTATTTT. The rearrangement joins TRBV18 to TRBJ2-3; D gene unclear. CDR1 and CDR2 (germline): KGHSH, LQKENI. V dropped 0 bases and J dropped 10 bases, with 14 bases sitting between them. The CDR3 runs to 14 residues. Drawing the rest from reference TRBV18 and TRBJ2-3, the complete variable domain is NAGVMQNPRHLVRRRGQEARLRCSPMKGHSHVYWYRQLPEEGLKFMVYLQKENIIDESGMPKERFSAEFPKEGPSILRIQQVVRGDSAAYFCASSPPGTPPAQYFGPGTRLTVL.

This chain uses TRBV29-1 with TRBJ1-2, with D tentatively TRBD1 (5 bases). The CDR3 is made up of 11 amino acids. Trimming took off 6 bases at V and 4 bases at J, with 9 bases between the two ends. CDR1 and CDR2 from the germline V gene are SQVTM and ANQGSEA. This CDR3 reads CSVGGTYGYTF. The CDR3 DNA sequence: TGCAGCGTAGGAGGGACCTATGGCTACACCTTC. Using reference TRBV29-1 and TRBJ1-2 for the parts outside the CDR3, the full variable domain is SAVISQKPSRDICQRGTSLTIQCQVDSQVTMMFWYRQQPGQSLTLIATANQGSEATYESGFVIDKFPISRPNLTFSTLTVSNMSPEDSSIYLCSVGGTYGYTFGSGTRLTVV.